A single sample is the source of the 29 T cell receptor beta chains below, sequenced in a study of T cell changes during pregnancy in multiple sclerosis. Data came from immunoSEQ multiplex PCR; TCRdb stores just in-frame clones and leaves some out. The table shows 45,000 to 60,000 clones, with about 91% occurring only once. The sample consisted of CD4+ T cells from peripheral blood mononuclear cells, taken in the second trimester of pregnancy. These receptors were obtained from a female donor with multiple sclerosis, enrolled in a pregnancy study.

The chain joins TRBV14 to TRBJ1-2; D gene unclear. Germline V gene lookup returns CDR1 SGHDN and CDR2 FVKESK. V dropped 1 base and J dropped 0 bases, with 9 bases sitting between them. The length of the CDR3 is 15 residues. CDR3 protein: CASSQGGITNYGYTF. The CDR3 bases are TGTGCCAGCAGCCAAGGAGGGATAACTAACTATGGCTACACCTTC.

The V call is TRBV5-4, the J call TRBJ2-7; 11 bases are a match to TRBD1. Germline V gene lookup returns CDR1 SGHNT and CDR2 YYREEE (reference sequence). This CDR3 is 15 amino acids long. J lost 4 bases, V lost 2 bases, and 5 bases had no gene match. CDR3 sequence (DNA): TGTGCCAGCAGCTTAGATCGGGACAGGGGGTACGAGCAGTACTTC. Amino acid sequence: CASSLDRDRGYEQYF.

To note about this clone: The germline gene is not matched at one end of the junction; a read error may be the cause. This chain connects TRBV6-1 to TRBJ2-5, with 7 positions matching TRBD2. Germline assignment: CDR1 MNHNS and CDR2 SASEGT. The CDR3 extends over 15 amino acids. CDR3: CASSHGGTYQGTQYF. CDR3 DNA: TGTGCCAGCAGCCACGGGGGGACGTACCAAGGGACCCAGTACTTC.

The chain couples TRBV2 to TRBJ1-5, with D tentatively TRBD1 (5 bases). The CDR3 covers 15 residues. V was clipped by 7 bases and J by 6 bases, with 19 bases between them. Germline V lookup: CDR1 SNHLY, CDR2 FYNNEI. The CDR3 DNA sequence: TGTGCCAGCACCGAAGATGGCAGGGTGGGTCAGCCCCAGCATTTT. Protein: CASTEDGRVGQPQHF.

The rearrangement uses TRBV5-1 and TRBJ1-2; 8 bases are shared with TRBD1. The CDR3 extends over 17 amino acids. The junction had 14 bases not matched to a gene; V was cut back by 0 bases and J by 7 bases. Germline V CDR1 and CDR2: SGHRS, YFSETQ. The CDR3 DNA sequence: TGCGCCAGCAGCTTGGAAGGAGTAGGGCAGGGGGCGCTTGGCTACACCTTC. Amino acids: CASSLEGVGQGALGYTF. The whole variable domain, filled in from reference TRBV5-1 and TRBJ1-2, reads KAGVTQTPRYLIKTRGQQVTLSCSPISGHRSVSWYQQTPGQGLQFLFEYFSETQRNKGNFPGRFSGRQFSNSRSEMNVSTLELGDSALYLCASSLEGVGQGALGYTFGSGTRLTVV.

J is TRBJ2-7 and V is TRBV18; 9 bases fit TRBD2. Looked up from germline, CDR1 is KGHSH and CDR2 is LQKENI. The CDR3 totals 15 residues. The J segment lost 6 bases and the V segment lost 3 bases, leaving 9 bases of the junction unmatched. The CDR3 sequence is CASSPLREGAGEQYF. The CDR3 region has the DNA TGTGCCAGCTCACCCTTGCGGGAGGGGGCCGGCGAGCAGTACTTC.

This clone occurred once. This chain uses TRBV4-1 with TRBJ1-1, with TRBD1 matching 12 bases. V trimming: 6 bases; J trimming: 4 bases; junction bases outside the gene matches: 9. The CDR3 is 16 residues long. Per the germline V gene, CDR1 is MGHRA and CDR2 is YSYEKL. CDR3 residues: CASSPGQGAIGTEAFF. Written as DNA, the CDR3 is TGCGCCAGCAGTCCGGGACAGGGGGCAATAGGCACTGAAGCTTTCTTT.

This chain uses TRBV30 with TRBJ1-2, with no clear D. CDR3 size: 14 residues. Germline V lookup: CDR1 GTSNPN, CDR2 SVGIG (reference sequence). V was trimmed by 5 bases and J by 7 bases, leaving 20 bases between them. The CDR3 nucleotides are TGTGCCTGGGTCAAGACCGAGGGTATGGGTGGCTACACCTTC. Translated: CAWVKTEGMGGYTF.

The chain links TRBV5-6 to TRBJ1-2; 7 nucleotides line up with TRBD1. From germline, CDR1 is SGHDT and CDR2 YYEEEE. The CDR3 length is 15 residues. The V segment lost 4 bases and the J segment 4 bases; nucleotides outside the gene matches: 10. The CDR3 sequence: CASSLHRQGPYGYTF. The CDR3 DNA follows: TGTGCCAGCAGCCTCCATCGACAGGGACCCTATGGCTACACCTTC.

V and J are TRBV6-5 and TRBJ2-1, with TRBD2 matching 7 bases. This CDR3 is built from 15 residues. Germline V gene lookup returns CDR1 MNHEY and CDR2 SVGAGI. The J segment lost 4 bases and the V segment lost 1 base, leaving 4 bases of the junction unmatched. The CDR3 DNA sequence: TGTGCCAGCAGTTACTGGGCGGGGGATTACAATGAGCAGTTCTTC. Encoded protein: CASSYWAGDYNEQFF.

This chain uses TRBV6-6 with TRBJ2-3; D might be TRBD1 (6 bases). Germline CDR1 and CDR2: MNHNY and SVGAGI (reference sequence). The V end was cut by 0 bases, the J end by 2 bases, with 9 bases between. There are 15 residues in the CDR3. CDR3 protein: CASSYSKGVTDTQYF. The DNA for the CDR3 is TGTGCCAGCAGTTACTCGAAGGGGGTCACAGATACGCAGTATTTT.

The chain uses TRBV6-1 and TRBJ1-2, with 8 bases identical to TRBD1. V shed 4 bases, J shed 9 bases, and the junction held 4 bases outside the gene matches. Germline values: CDR1 MNHNS, CDR2 SASEGT. The CDR3 has 12 residues. In DNA, the CDR3 is TGTGCCAGCAGTGCAGGACAGGGCAGCTACACCTTC. Translating gives CASSAGQGSYTF.

The chain employs TRBV6-5 and TRBJ1-1; D is ambiguous. Trimming shortened V by 5 bases and J by 6 bases, and 19 bases separated the two germline ends. CDR3 length equals 15 residues. The V gene's germline CDR1 is MNHEY and CDR2 SVGAGI. Here the CDR3 reads CASSRTSGGFAEAFF. The CDR3 DNA sequence: TGTGCCAGCAGTCGCACGAGCGGAGGGTTCGCTGAAGCTTTCTTT.

This chain joins TRBV7-3 and TRBJ1-1; 7 bases map to TRBD1. This CDR3 contains 14 residues. Germline V lookup: CDR1 SGHTA, CDR2 FQGTGA. V was clipped by 2 bases and J by 3 bases; unmatched bases: 3. The CDR3 loop is CASSLEGAHTEAFF. Written as DNA, the CDR3 is TGTGCCAGCAGCTTAGAGGGGGCCCACACTGAAGCTTTCTTT.

This chain links TRBV7-8 with TRBJ1-3; TRBD1 matches 9 bases. This CDR3 has 18 residues. With 5 bases clipped from V and 0 bases from J, the junction kept 11 bases outside the gene matches. CDR1 is SGHVS, CDR2 FQNEAQ, per germline. The CDR3 DNA reads as TGTGCCAGCAGCCCCCGTCGGGACAGGGCGATCTCTGGAAACACCATATATTTT. Encoded protein: CASSPRRDRAISGNTIYF.

This rearrangement joins TRBV7-9 to TRBJ1-1, with D perhaps TRBD1 (5 bases). V was trimmed by 6 bases and J by 1 base, leaving 15 bases between them. The CDR3 length is 15 residues. Germline V gene lookup returns CDR1 SEHNR and CDR2 FQNEAQ (reference sequence). CDR3 sequence reads: CASRTVRDTNTEAFF. DNA for the CDR3: TGTGCCAGCAGGACGGTCAGGGATACGAACACTGAAGCTTTCTTT.

This chain uses TRBV7-3 with TRBJ2-2, with a tentative D call TRBD1 (5 bases). The CDR3 contains 14 residues. The V end was cut by 6 bases, the J end by 2 bases, with 10 bases between. In germline, CDR1 is SGHTA, CDR2 FQGTGA. CDR3 amino acids: CASRTRGNTGELFF. CDR3 in DNA: TGTGCCAGCAGGACAAGGGGAAACACCGGGGAGCTGTTTTTT. The full variable domain, completed using reference TRBV7-3 and TRBJ2-2, is GAGVSQTPSNKVTEKGKYVELRCDPISGHTALYWYRQSLGQGPEFLIYFQGTGAADDSGLPNDRFFAVRPEGSVSTLKIQRTERGDSAVYLCASRTRGNTGELFFGEGSRLTVL.

V gene TRBV4-1 combines with J gene TRBJ1-3; maybe TRBD1 (5 bases). Trimming pared 0 bases from V and 8 bases from J, leaving 11 bases between. The CDR3 runs 14 residues. CDR1 MGHRA and CDR2 YSYEKL come from the germline V gene. The CDR3 nucleotides are TGCGCCAGCAGCCAAGATTCAGGGAGGGACACCATATATTTT. Translation: CASSQDSGRDTIYF.

This chain joins TRBV7-3 and TRBJ2-1; 8 bases match TRBD2. V trimming: 1 base; J trimming: 7 bases; junction bases outside the gene matches: 3. The CDR3 is 14 residues long. Germline assignment: CDR1 SGHTA and CDR2 FQGTGA. CDR3 sequence (DNA): TGTGCCAGCAGCTTAAGAGGCGGGGGGAATGAGCAGTTCTTC. Its translation is CASSLRGGGNEQFF.

This rearrangement joins TRBV21-1 to TRBJ1-2; TRBD1, the table's D call, lacks a check against the DNA. TRBV21-1 is assigned pseudogene status. The CDR3 loop spans 15 amino acids. CDR3 residues: CASKPIGTPNYGYTF. As DNA, the CDR3 is TGTGCCAGCAAACCAATAGGGACACCTAACTATGGCTACACCTTC.

The chain uses TRBV30 and TRBJ1-2; perhaps TRBD1 as D (6 bases). This CDR3 region has 13 residues. Per germline, CDR1 GTSNPN and CDR2 SVGIG (reference sequence). The V end was cut by 3 bases, the J end by 4 bases, with 12 bases between. The CDR3 region is CAWRGRGLYGYTF. Written as DNA, the CDR3 is TGTGCCTGGAGAGGCAGGGGCCTCTATGGCTACACCTTC.

This clone was picked up one time. The chain carries TRBV10-1 and TRBJ2-7; 9 nucleotides line up with TRBD1. V dropped 11 bases and J dropped 4; count of bases not matched to a gene: 6. CDR3 length: 12 amino acids. Looked up from germline, CDR1 is WNHNN and CDR2 is SYGVQD (reference sequence). The CDR3 reads CAGNRGRYEQYF. The CDR3 DNA reads TGCGCCGGCAACAGGGGGCGTTACGAGCAGTACTTC.

This chain uses TRBV19 with TRBJ2-2; no definite D call. The germline gives CDR1 LNHDA, CDR2 SQIVND (reference sequence). This CDR3 has 15 residues. V lost 3 bases and J 1 base, leaving 9 bases between the germline ends. The CDR3 nucleotides read TGTGCCAGTAGTATGCGTACCCAGAACACCGGGGAGCTGTTTTTT. It translates to CASSMRTQNTGELFF.

The chain links TRBV7-2 to TRBJ1-5; the match to TRBD1 covers 7 bases. This CDR3 region has 16 residues. Germline assignment: CDR1 SGHTA and CDR2 FQGNSA. V lost 5 bases and J lost 5; bases outside the gene matches: 12. The CDR3 DNA follows: TGTGCCAGCAGCCCGTCAGGGGGATTATCCGATCAGCCCCAGCATTTT. Its protein is CASSPSGGLSDQPQHF.

The genes are TRBV30 and TRBJ2-1; unclear D gene. Trimming took off 3 bases at V and 3 bases at J, with 6 bases between the two ends. The CDR3 covers 12 residues. Per the germline V gene, CDR1 is GTSNPN and CDR2 is SVGIG (reference sequence). The CDR3 nucleotides are TGTGCCTGGAGCCCCTACTACAATGAGCAGTTCTTC. Its protein product is CAWSPYYNEQFF.

The chain has TRBV9 and TRBJ2-1; D possibly corresponds to TRBD1 (6 bases). Germline lookup yields CDR1 SGDLS and CDR2 YYNGEE. V lost 8 bases to trimming and J lost 4 bases, with 10 bases between them. The CDR3 loop spans 12 amino acids. The CDR3 region is CASGQNYNEQFF. In DNA, the CDR3 is TGTGCCAGTGGACAGAATTACAATGAGCAGTTCTTC.

The CDR3 DNA reads TGTGCCAGCAGCTTACCCGGACGGGAGGGAGATACGCAGTATTTT. Translation: CASSLPGREGDTQYF. V gene TRBV7-8 combines with J gene TRBJ2-3; TRBD2 matches 8 bases. The germline V gene encodes CDR1 SGHVS and CDR2 FQNEAQ. The CDR3 extends over 15 amino acids. V was pared by 2 bases and J by 5 bases, with 6 bases of the junction left unmatched.

The CDR3, as DNA: TGTGCCAGCAGCTTGTCCAGATTGAACACTGAAGCTTTCTTT. Translated, it gives CASSLSRLNTEAFF. The chain uses TRBV5-6 and TRBJ1-1; the D is unclear. CDR3 size: 14 residues. Trimming left V 1 base short and J 0 bases short, with 7 bases between. The germline V gene has CDR1 SGHDT and CDR2 YYEEEE.

The chain employs TRBV7-9 and TRBJ1-2; TRBD1 aligns across 9 bases. In germline, CDR1 is SEHNR, CDR2 FQNEAQ (reference sequence). The junction had 8 bases not matched to a gene; V was cut back by 5 bases and J by 7 bases. CDR3 size: 14 residues. The CDR3 sequence is CASSALRDRAGYTF. The DNA for the CDR3 is TGTGCCAGCAGCGCTTTGAGGGACAGGGCTGGCTACACCTTC.